The sample holds many counts of the clone carrying this TCR beta chain. Its target is unknown. The CDR3 loop spans 15 amino acids. Germline-derived CDR1 and CDR2 are MNHNS and SASEGT. Trimming took 8 bases from V and 3 from J, leaving 20 bases between them. The sample is drawn from a study of response to subunit inactivated influenza vaccine. General study results and limits: Seasonal influenza vaccination, on each occasion, was suggested by the authors to recruit few new T cells.

TCRdb passed the RT-PCR reads through MiXCR, listing each CDR3 protein once. The sample lists around 540,000 distinct CDR3 sequences; 10% to 15% were seen once. Sequenced material: PBMCs from blood, taken on the day of vaccination. This chain links TRBV6-1 with TRBJ2-7, with D tentatively TRBD1 (5 bases). This sequence was found in a man over 45 who received an inactivated influenza vaccine. The CDR3 region has the DNA TGTGCCAGCTCTTCCGATCAGGGAAGTCTCTACGAGCAGTACTTC. Translating gives CASSSDQGSLYEQYF.